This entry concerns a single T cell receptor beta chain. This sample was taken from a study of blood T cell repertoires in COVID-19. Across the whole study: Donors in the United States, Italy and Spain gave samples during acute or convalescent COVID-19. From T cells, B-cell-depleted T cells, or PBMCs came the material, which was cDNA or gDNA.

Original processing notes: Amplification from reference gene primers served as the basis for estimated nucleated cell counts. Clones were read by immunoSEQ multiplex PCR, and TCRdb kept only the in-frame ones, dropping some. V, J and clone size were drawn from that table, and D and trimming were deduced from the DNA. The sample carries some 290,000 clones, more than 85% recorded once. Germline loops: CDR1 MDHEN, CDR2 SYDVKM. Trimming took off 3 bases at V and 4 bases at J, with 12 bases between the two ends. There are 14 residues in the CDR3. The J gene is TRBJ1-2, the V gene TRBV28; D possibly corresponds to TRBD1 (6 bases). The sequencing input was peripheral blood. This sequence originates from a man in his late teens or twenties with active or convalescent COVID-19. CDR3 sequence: CASSFHSGVYGYTF. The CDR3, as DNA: TGTGCCAGCAGTTTTCACTCAGGGGTCTATGGCTACACCTTC.